The sequence of this T cell receptor (beta chain) was determined in a study of T cells in Graves' hyperthyroidism and ophthalmopathy. Study at large: At initial diagnosis, before any treatment had begun, peripheral blood was obtained.

The CDR3 regions of TCR beta were amplified from RNA transcripts. With the HTBI primer set, the TCR CDR3 went through a first round of RT-PCR. Via MiXCR, TCRdb re-called the multiplex PCR reads, giving one row per CDR3 protein. The data show under 350,000 distinct CDR3 sequences, around 15% seen once. Diagnosis rested on symptoms, serum thyroxine and TRAb, thyroid ultrasound, and orbital computed tomography. This clonotype came up many times. With 1 base clipped from V and 3 bases from J, the junction kept 5 bases outside the gene matches. Germline-derived CDR1 and CDR2 are SGHRS and YFSETQ. The CDR3 covers 15 residues.

The chain uses TRBV5-1 and TRBJ2-3; 7 bases match TRBD2. The sequence was collected from an older woman with Graves' ophthalmopathy. What was sequenced was blood. The CDR3 DNA reads TGCGCCAGCAGCTTGTCCCCTAGCGGAACAGATACGCAGTATTTT. This translates into CASSLSPSGTDTQYF.